Listed here is a single TCR beta chain. The antigen is unknown. Germline CDR1 is SGHNT and CDR2 is YENEEA. The CDR3 is 19 amino acids. V lost 5 bases and J lost 0, with 23 bases in between. The source of the sample is a study of Ad26.COV2.S vaccination and SARS-CoV-2 variants. The sample's treatment: 19 received Ad26.COV2.S at low or high dose, single or two shots; about 5 received placebo; per-sample allocation not given. The samples date from day 63 after the first vaccine or placebo injection. The vaccine antigen was prefusion-stabilized Wuhan SARS-CoV-2 spike. Assay used: immunoSEQ multiplex PCR; TCRdb lists only in-frame clones, some missing. Of about 350,000 clones in the sample, roughly 90% were seen once. Study-wide results and limits: Reported findings describe substantial breadth in spike-specific CD8+ and CD4+ T cell responses following vaccination. The TCR breadth and depth analyses may have produced an underestimate of total T cell responses.

This receptor was identified in a person aged 18-60 years who received the Ad26.COV2.S COVID-19 vaccine or a placebo. This material consisted of peripheral blood, taken in a trial of Ad26.COV2.S vaccine versus placebo. The rearrangement joins TRBV11-3 to TRBJ2-1; a weak D match, TRBD2 (6 bases). In DNA form, the CDR3 reads TGTGCCAGCAGCCTAGGCCCTAGCGAACCCGAGGGCTCCTACAATGAGCAGTTCTTC. Amino acid sequence: CASSLGPSEPEGSYNEQFF.